This T cell receptor (beta chain) was obtained from a study of CD8 T cells in ankylosing spondylitis. TCRdb analysed the 5' RACE reads with MiXCR anew, one entry per CDR3 protein. The sample carries 470,000 or so distinct CDR3 sequences, 20% to 30% recorded once. This clonotype appeared a few times. What it binds is not known. This CDR3 has 16 amino acids. V trimming: 0 bases; J trimming: 2 bases; junction bases outside the gene matches: 1. Germline V gene data show CDR1 as SGHRS and CDR2 as YFSETQ. Study-wide points: Clones linked to disease, bearing a CD8+ phenotype, were relatively rare in peripheral blood. Reactive arthritis synovial fluid and blood were previously reported to contain some motif variants. Matched synovial fluid from ankylosing spondylitis patients was reported to be enriched for disease-linked clones. In ankylosing spondylitis blood, a motif of roughly eight highly homologous TCR beta variants appeared characteristic.

The TCR sequence derives from a male donor with ankylosing spondylitis. The sequencing input was blood, either unsorted or a sorted T cell fraction (not recorded which). The chain couples TRBV5-1 to TRBJ2-7; TRBD2 matches at 14 bases. The CDR3 DNA is TGCGCCAGCAGCTTGGGGGGACTAGCGGGAGCCTACGAGCAGTACTTC. It translates to CASSLGGLAGAYEQYF.